The 7 T cell receptor beta chains below were found in one sample sequenced in a study of cytomegalovirus exposure and HLA in healthy donors. With 60 Vbeta and 13 Jbeta primers, the PCR was carried out. The method was immunoSEQ multiplex PCR; TCRdb's version includes in-frame clones alone and lacks a portion of them. The table has fewer than 200,000 clones, more than 80% seen once. The sample comprised PBMCs. The receptor set was obtained from a woman aged 45-59 years in good health and CMV-seronegative.

The gene calls are TRBV5-4 and TRBJ2-3; D is ambiguous. V was pared by 6 bases and J by 2 bases, with 7 bases between. The CDR3 totals 12 residues. CDR1 is SGHNT and CDR2 is YYREEE in the germline V gene (reference sequence). CDR3 residues: CASNGLTDTQYF. In DNA form, the CDR3 reads TGTGCCAGCAATGGGCTCACAGATACGCAGTATTTT.

The rearrangement uses TRBV5-1 and TRBJ2-2, with D tentatively TRBD2 (6 bases). Germline lookup yields CDR1 SGHRS and CDR2 YFSETQ. This CDR3 has 16 residues. Trimming stripped 4 bases from V and 0 bases from J, with 13 bases between. CDR3 amino acids: CASSGLSGANTGELFF. The CDR3 DNA reads as TGCGCCAGCAGCGGCCTTAGCGGCGCGAACACCGGGGAGCTGTTTTTT.

The chain couples TRBV5-1 to TRBJ2-7, with 8 bases identical to TRBD1. Per germline, CDR1 SGHRS and CDR2 YFSETQ. This CDR3 contains 15 residues. Germline trimming cut 0 bases from V and 6 bases from J; bases unmatched to any gene: 8. The CDR3 sequence: CASSLEGQGPSEQYF. The CDR3 region has the DNA TGCGCCAGCAGCTTGGAAGGACAGGGACCATCCGAGCAGTACTTC.

The J gene is TRBJ1-1, the V gene TRBV5-6, with 8 bases identical to TRBD1. This CDR3 has 15 residues. The V gene's germline CDR1 is SGHDT and CDR2 YYEEEE. V shed 2 bases and J 1 base; nucleotides not matched to a gene: 4. CDR3 region: CASSFRTGRNTEAFF. Here the CDR3 DNA reads TGTGCCAGCAGCTTCCGGACAGGGCGGAACACTGAAGCTTTCTTT. The whole variable domain, filled in from reference TRBV5-6 and TRBJ1-1, reads DAGVTQSPTHLIKTRGQQVTLRCSPKSGHDTVSWYQQALGQGPQFIFQYYEEEERQRGNFPDRFSGHQFPNYSSELNVNALLLGDSALYLCASSFRTGRNTEAFFGQGTRLTVV.

This clone was seen more than once but under ten times. This chain uses TRBV11-2 with TRBJ2-2; D possibly corresponds to TRBD2 (6 bases). CDR3 length equals 14 residues. Germline-derived CDR1 and CDR2 are SGHAT and FQNNGV. The V end was cut by 5 bases, the J end by 2 bases, with 9 bases between. CDR3 region: CASSAGLNTGELFF. CDR3 DNA: TGTGCCAGCAGCGCCGGACTAAACACCGGGGAGCTGTTTTTT.

The rearrangement links TRBV11-2 to TRBJ2-7; a possible D gene is TRBD1 (5 bases). V lost 8 bases, J lost 1 base, and 12 bases lay in between. This CDR3 comprises 13 residues. The V gene's germline CDR1 is SGHAT and CDR2 FQNNGV. CDR3 DNA sequence: TGTGCCAGCGCCCTAGGGGAATCCTACGAGCAGTACTTC. Translating gives CASALGESYEQYF.

The chain carries TRBV6-1 and TRBJ1-5; TRBD1 matches at 8 bases. Per germline, CDR1 MNHNS and CDR2 SASEGT. Trimming removed 3 bases from V and 0 bases from J; junction bases left unmatched: 10. This CDR3 contains 18 residues. CDR3 in DNA: TGTGCCAGCAGTGAGCGGACAGGGAGGTTCTATAGCAATCAGCCCCAGCATTTT. Translation: CASSERTGRFYSNQPQHF.